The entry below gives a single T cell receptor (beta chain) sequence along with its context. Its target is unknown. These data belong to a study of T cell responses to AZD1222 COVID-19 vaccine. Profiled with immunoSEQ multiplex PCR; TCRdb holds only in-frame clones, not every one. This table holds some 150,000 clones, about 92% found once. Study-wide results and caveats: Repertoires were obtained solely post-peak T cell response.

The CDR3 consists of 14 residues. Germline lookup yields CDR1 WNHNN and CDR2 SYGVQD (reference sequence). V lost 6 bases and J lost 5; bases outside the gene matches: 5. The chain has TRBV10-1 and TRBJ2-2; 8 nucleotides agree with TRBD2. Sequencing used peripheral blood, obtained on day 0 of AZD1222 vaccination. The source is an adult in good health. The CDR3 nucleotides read TGCGCCAGCAGAGCGGGAGAAGGGACCGGGGAGCTGTTTTTT. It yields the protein CASRAGEGTGELFF.